Listed below are T cell receptor beta chains from one sample, sequenced in a study of identical twins. TCRdb ran MiXCR on the 5' RACE reads and lists one entry per CDR3 protein. The table shows a few hundred thousand distinct CDR3 sequences, with 10% to 15% occurring only once. The same specimen was also included in a second study, on yellow fever vaccine responses in identical twins.

Material for sequencing was memory (CD45RO+) T cells sorted from blood. These receptors all stem from a young woman in good health. Both conserved end residues are part of each CDR3. Fields, in order: CDR3 protein, CDR3 DNA, D gene, V gene, clone size, J gene. D genes are given only for firm matches. Expanded clones are given a class, and other clones once, few, many or no size at all.

CDR3 protein: CSVVPMAYDEQFF
CDR3 DNA: TGCAGCGTTGTTCCCATGGCGTACGATGAGCAGTTCTTC
D gene: -
V gene: TRBV29-1
clone size: few
J gene: TRBJ2-1

CDR3 protein: CASRRAGGRAYEQYF
CDR3 DNA: TGTGCCAGCAGAAGAGCGGGCGGGAGGGCCTACGAGCAGTACTTC
D gene: TRBD2
V gene: TRBV5-6
clone size: -
J gene: TRBJ2-7

CDR3 protein: CASSLYAGYEQYF
CDR3 DNA: TGTGCCAGCAGTCTATATGCGGGGTACGAGCAGTACTTC
D gene: -
V gene: TRBV6-2/TRBV6-3
clone size: few
J gene: TRBJ2-7

CDR3 protein: CASSRQGANEKLFF
CDR3 DNA: TGTGCCAGCAGCCGACAGGGGGCTAATGAAAAACTGTTTTTT
D gene: TRBD1
V gene: TRBV12-3/TRBV12-4
clone size: -
J gene: TRBJ1-4

CDR3 protein: CASSYAGGHPGLEQFF
CDR3 DNA: TGTGCCAGCAGTTACGCGGGAGGGCACCCCGGGCTTGAGCAGTTCTTC
D gene: TRBD2
V gene: TRBV6-5
clone size: few
J gene: TRBJ2-1

CDR3 protein: CATSRGTDTDTQYF
CDR3 DNA: TGTGCCACCAGCAGGGGAACTGACACAGATACGCAGTATTTT
D gene: -
V gene: TRBV15
clone size: many
J gene: TRBJ2-3

CDR3 protein: CASSLRSSGELFF
CDR3 DNA: TGCGCCAGCAGCTTAAGATCTTCCGGGGAGCTGTTTTTT
D gene: -
V gene: TRBV5-1
clone size: few
J gene: TRBJ2-2

CDR3 protein: CASSLGQKVTDTQYF
CDR3 DNA: TGTGCCAGCAGTCTGGGACAAAAAGTCACAGATACGCAGTATTTT
D gene: -
V gene: TRBV2
clone size: -
J gene: TRBJ2-3

CDR3 protein: CASRMTSGRSHEQFF
CDR3 DNA: TGTGCCAGCAGGATGACTAGCGGGAGGTCCCATGAGCAGTTCTTC
D gene: TRBD2
V gene: TRBV25-1
clone size: few
J gene: TRBJ2-1

CDR3 protein: CSARNLGQGGNEQFF
CDR3 DNA: TGCAGTGCTAGGAATCTGGGACAGGGTGGGAATGAGCAGTTCTTC
D gene: TRBD1
V gene: TRBV20-1
clone size: -
J gene: TRBJ2-1

CDR3 protein: CASSQGRGRGTDTQYF
CDR3 DNA: TGTGCCAGCAGCCAAGGGAGGGGGCGCGGCACAGATACGCAGTATTTT
D gene: -
V gene: TRBV3-1
clone size: -
J gene: TRBJ2-3

CDR3 protein: CASNRGGTQYF
CDR3 DNA: TGTGCCAGCAACCGAGGAGGGACCCAGTACTTC
D gene: -
V gene: TRBV6-5
clone size: -
J gene: TRBJ2-5

CDR3 protein: CASSYSKTSGGEETQYF
CDR3 DNA: TGTGCCAGCAGTTACTCGAAGACTAGCGGGGGGGAGGAGACCCAGTACTTC
D gene: TRBD2
V gene: TRBV6-5
clone size: -
J gene: TRBJ2-5

CDR3 protein: CSARPPGTSGGARKNIQYF
CDR3 DNA: TGCAGTGCTAGACCTCCCGGGACTAGCGGGGGAGCCCGGAAAAACATTCAGTACTTC
D gene: TRBD2
V gene: TRBV20-1
clone size: -
J gene: TRBJ2-4

CDR3 protein: CASSLAGGLDEQYF
CDR3 DNA: TGTGCCAGCAGCTTAGCGGGGGGGCTCGACGAGCAGTACTTC
D gene: -
V gene: TRBV7-2
clone size: -
J gene: TRBJ2-7

CDR3 protein: CASSDRLAGYNEQFF
CDR3 DNA: TGCGCCAGCAGTGATAGGCTAGCGGGCTACAATGAGCAGTTCTTC
D gene: TRBD2
V gene: TRBV10-2
clone size: -
J gene: TRBJ2-1

CDR3 protein: CSVREGRNEQFF
CDR3 DNA: TGCAGTGTGCGGGAGGGCCGTAATGAGCAGTTCTTC
D gene: TRBD2
V gene: TRBV20-1
clone size: few
J gene: TRBJ2-1

CDR3 protein: CASSLTHPGGQETQYF
CDR3 DNA: TGTGCCAGCAGTTTAACCCACCCCGGGGGGCAAGAGACCCAGTACTTC
D gene: TRBD2
V gene: TRBV28
clone size: -
J gene: TRBJ2-5

CDR3 protein: CASSLAGDEQYF
CDR3 DNA: TGCGCCAGCAGCTTGGCAGGGGACGAGCAGTACTTC
D gene: -
V gene: TRBV5-1
clone size: few
J gene: TRBJ2-7

CDR3 protein: CSAAPPTRFGEQFF
CDR3 DNA: TGCAGTGCTGCCCCGCCGACTAGATTCGGTGAGCAGTTCTTC
D gene: -
V gene: TRBV20-1
clone size: few
J gene: TRBJ2-1

CDR3 protein: CAISEDRVTYEQYF
CDR3 DNA: TGTGCCATCAGTGAGGATAGAGTAACCTACGAGCAGTACTTC
D gene: -
V gene: TRBV10-3
clone size: -
J gene: TRBJ2-7